The present T cell receptor (beta chain) was sequenced within a study of blood T cell repertoires in COVID-19. About the study: From the United States, Italy and Spain came samples of acute and convalescent COVID-19.

The repertoire was sequenced with immunoSEQ multiplex PCR; TCRdb's copy has only in-frame clones and lacks some. The repertoire holds around 140,000 clones, with about nine tenths as singletons. V was pared by 2 bases and J by 6 bases, with 8 bases of the junction left unmatched. From germline, CDR1 is MNHEY and CDR2 SVGAGI. This CDR3 has 16 residues. Input material: PBMCs or T cells enriched from blood (not recorded which). This sequence joins TRBV6-5 and TRBJ2-2, with 8 bases identical to TRBD2. This clonotype was obtained from a man aged 55 to 69 who had recovered from COVID-19. The CDR3: CASSYTGGVRSGELFF. The DNA for the CDR3 is TGTGCCAGCAGTTACACCGGGGGGGTACGGTCCGGGGAGCTGTTTTTT.